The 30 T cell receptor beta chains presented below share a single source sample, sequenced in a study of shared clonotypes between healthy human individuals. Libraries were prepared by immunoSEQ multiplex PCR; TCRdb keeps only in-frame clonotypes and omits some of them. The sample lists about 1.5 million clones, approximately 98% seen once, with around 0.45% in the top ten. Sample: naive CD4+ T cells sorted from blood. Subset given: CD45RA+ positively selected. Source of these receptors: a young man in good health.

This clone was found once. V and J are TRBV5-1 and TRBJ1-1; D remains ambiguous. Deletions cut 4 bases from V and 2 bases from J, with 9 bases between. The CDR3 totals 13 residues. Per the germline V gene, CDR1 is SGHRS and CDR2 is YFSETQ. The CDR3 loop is CASSTEPNTEAFF. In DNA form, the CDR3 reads TGCGCCAGCAGCACGGAGCCTAACACTGAAGCTTTCTTT.

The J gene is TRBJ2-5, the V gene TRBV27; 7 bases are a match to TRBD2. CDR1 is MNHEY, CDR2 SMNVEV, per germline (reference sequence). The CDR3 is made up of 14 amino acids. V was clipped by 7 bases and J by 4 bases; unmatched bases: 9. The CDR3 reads CASTREEPAETQYF. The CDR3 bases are TGTGCCAGCACCCGGGAGGAGCCCGCAGAGACCCAGTACTTC.

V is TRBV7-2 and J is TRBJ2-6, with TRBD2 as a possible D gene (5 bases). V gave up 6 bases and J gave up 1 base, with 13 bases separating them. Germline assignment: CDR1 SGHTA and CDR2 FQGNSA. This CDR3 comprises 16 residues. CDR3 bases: TGTGCCAGCAGTCGGGATTTTGGTTCTGGGGCCAACGTCCTGACTTTC. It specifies CASSRDFGSGANVLTF.

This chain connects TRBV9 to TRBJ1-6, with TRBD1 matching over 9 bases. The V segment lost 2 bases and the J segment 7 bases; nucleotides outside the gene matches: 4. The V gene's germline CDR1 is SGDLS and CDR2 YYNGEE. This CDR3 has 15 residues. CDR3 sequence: CASSVSGTGNSPLHF. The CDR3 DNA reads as TGTGCCAGCAGCGTGTCCGGGACAGGGAATTCACCCCTCCACTTT. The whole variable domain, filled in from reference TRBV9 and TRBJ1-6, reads DSGVTQTPKHLITATGQRVTLRCSPRSGDLSVYWYQQSLDQGLQFLIQYYNGEERAKGNILERFSAQQFPDLHSELNLSSLELGDSALYFCASSVSGTGNSPLHFGNGTRLTVT.

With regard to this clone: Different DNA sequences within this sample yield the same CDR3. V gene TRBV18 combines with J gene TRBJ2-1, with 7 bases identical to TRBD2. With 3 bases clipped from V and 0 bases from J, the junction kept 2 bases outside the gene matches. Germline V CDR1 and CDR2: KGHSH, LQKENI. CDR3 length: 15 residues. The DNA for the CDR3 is TGTGCCAGCTCACCCACGGGGGGCTCCTACAATGAGCAGTTCTTC. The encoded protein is CASSPTGGSYNEQFF.

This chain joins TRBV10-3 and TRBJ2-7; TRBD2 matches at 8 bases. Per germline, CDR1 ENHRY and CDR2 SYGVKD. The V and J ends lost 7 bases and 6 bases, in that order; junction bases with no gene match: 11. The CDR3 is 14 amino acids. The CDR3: CAIMIGAGEGEQYF. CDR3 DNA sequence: TGTGCCATCATGATAGGAGCGGGAGAGGGCGAGCAGTACTTC.

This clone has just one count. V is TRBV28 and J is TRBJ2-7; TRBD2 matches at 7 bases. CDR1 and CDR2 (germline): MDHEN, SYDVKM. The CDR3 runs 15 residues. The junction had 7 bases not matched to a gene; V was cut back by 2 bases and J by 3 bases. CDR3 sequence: CASSLESSGHYEQYF. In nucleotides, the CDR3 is TGTGCCAGCAGTTTAGAGTCTAGCGGCCACTACGAGCAGTACTTC.

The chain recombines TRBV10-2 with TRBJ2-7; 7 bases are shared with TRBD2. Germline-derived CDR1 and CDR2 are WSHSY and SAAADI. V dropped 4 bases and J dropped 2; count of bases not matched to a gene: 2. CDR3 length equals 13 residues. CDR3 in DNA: TGCGCCAGCAGTGGGGGGGGGACCTACGAGCAGTACTTC. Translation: CASSGGGTYEQYF.

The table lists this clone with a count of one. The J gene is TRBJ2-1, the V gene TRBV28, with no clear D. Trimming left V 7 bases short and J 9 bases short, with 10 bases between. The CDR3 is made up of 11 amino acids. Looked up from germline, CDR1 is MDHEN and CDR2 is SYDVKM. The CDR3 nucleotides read TGTGCCAGCACCCTCCGGGCTGAGCAGTTCTTC. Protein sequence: CASTLRAEQFF.

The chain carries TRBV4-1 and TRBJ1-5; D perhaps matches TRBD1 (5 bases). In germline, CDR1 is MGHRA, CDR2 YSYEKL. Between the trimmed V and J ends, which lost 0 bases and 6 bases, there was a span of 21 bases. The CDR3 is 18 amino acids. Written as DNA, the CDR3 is TGCGCCAGCAGCCAAGATTCGGTTTCGGGGGTGCGAGGTCAGCCCCAGCATTTT. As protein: CASSQDSVSGVRGQPQHF.

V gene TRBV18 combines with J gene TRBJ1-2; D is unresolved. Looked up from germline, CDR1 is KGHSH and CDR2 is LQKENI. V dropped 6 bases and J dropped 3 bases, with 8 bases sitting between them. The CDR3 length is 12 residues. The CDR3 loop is CASSRTDYGYTF. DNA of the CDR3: TGTGCCAGCTCCCGTACAGACTATGGCTACACCTTC.

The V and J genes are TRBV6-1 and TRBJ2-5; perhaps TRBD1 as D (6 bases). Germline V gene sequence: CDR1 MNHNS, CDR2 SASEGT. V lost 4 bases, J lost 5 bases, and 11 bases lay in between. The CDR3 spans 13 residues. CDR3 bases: TGTGCCAGCAGTGCAGGGGATTTGGAGACCCAGTACTTC. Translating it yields CASSAGDLETQYF.

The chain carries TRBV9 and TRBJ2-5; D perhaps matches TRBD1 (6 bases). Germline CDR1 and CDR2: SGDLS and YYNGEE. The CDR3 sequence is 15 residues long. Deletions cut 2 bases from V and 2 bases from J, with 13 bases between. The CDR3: CASSVSPDRQETQYF. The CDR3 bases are TGTGCCAGCAGCGTTTCCCCGGACAGACAAGAGACCCAGTACTTC.

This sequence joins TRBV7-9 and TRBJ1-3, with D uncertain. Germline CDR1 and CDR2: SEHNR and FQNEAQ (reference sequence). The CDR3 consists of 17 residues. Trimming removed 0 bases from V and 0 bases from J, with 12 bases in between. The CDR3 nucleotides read TGTGCCAGCAGCTTAGCGCTAGGGCGAACCTCTGGAAACACCATATATTTT. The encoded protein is CASSLALGRTSGNTIYF.

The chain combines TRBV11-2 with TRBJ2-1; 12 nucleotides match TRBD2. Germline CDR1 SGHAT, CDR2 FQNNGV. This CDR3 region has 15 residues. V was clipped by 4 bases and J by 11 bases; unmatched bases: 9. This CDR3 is CASSSTWLAGGQQFF. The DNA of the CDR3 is TGTGCCAGCAGCTCTACGTGGCTAGCGGGAGGGCAGCAGTTCTTC. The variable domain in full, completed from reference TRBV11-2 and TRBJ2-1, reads EAGVAQSPRYKIIEKRQSVAFWCNPISGHATLYWYQQILGQGPKLLIQFQNNGVVDDSQLPKDRFSAERLKGVDSTLKIQPAKLEDSAVYLCASSSTWLAGGQQFFGPGTRLTVL.

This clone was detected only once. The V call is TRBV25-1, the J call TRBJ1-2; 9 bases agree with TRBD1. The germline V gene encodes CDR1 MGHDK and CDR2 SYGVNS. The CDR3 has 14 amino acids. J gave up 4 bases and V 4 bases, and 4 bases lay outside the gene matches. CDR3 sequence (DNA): TGTGCCAGCAGTGGACAGGGGGAGACCTATGGCTACACCTTC. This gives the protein CASSGQGETYGYTF.

CDR3 nucleotides: TGTGCCAGCAGCCCCGGACAGCTCCTAGGCTACGAGCAGTACTTC. This encodes CASSPGQLLGYEQYF. V usage is TRBV27 and J usage is TRBJ2-7, with D perhaps matching TRBD1 (6 bases). The V and J ends lost 6 bases and 3 bases respectively, with 18 bases between them. CDR3 length: 15 amino acids. In germline, CDR1 is MNHEY, CDR2 SMNVEV (reference sequence).

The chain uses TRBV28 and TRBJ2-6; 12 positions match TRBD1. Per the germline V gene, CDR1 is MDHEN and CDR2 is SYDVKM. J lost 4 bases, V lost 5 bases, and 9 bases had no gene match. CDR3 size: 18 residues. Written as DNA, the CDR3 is TGTGCCAGCAGTCAATTCCGGGACAGGGGGCGAGGGGCCAACGTCCTGACTTTC. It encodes CASSQFRDRGRGANVLTF. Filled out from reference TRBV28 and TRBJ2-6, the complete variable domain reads DVKVTQSSRYLVKRTGEKVFLECVQDMDHENMFWYRQDPGLGLRLIYFSYDVKMKEKGDIPEGYSVSREKKERFSLILESASTNQTSMYLCASSQFRDRGRGANVLTFGAGSRLTVL.

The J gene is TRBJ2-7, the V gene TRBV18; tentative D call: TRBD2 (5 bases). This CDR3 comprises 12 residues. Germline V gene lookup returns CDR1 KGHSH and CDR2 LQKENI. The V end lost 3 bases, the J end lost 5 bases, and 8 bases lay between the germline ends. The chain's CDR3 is CASSPSGNEQYF. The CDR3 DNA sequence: TGTGCCAGCTCACCGTCCGGGAACGAGCAGTACTTC.

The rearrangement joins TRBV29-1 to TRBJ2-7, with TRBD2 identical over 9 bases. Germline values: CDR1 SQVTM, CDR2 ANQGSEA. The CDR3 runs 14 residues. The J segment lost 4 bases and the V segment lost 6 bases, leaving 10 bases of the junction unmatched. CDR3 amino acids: CSVPGGSGRYEQYF. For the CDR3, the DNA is TGCAGCGTGCCCGGAGGGAGCGGGAGGTACGAGCAGTACTTC.

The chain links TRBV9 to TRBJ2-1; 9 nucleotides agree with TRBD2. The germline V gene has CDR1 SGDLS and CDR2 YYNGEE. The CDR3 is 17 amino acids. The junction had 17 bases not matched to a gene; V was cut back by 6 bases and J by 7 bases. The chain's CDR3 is CASNRRWREGPNNEQFF. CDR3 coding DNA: TGTGCCAGCAACAGACGGTGGCGGGAGGGCCCCAATAATGAGCAGTTCTTC.

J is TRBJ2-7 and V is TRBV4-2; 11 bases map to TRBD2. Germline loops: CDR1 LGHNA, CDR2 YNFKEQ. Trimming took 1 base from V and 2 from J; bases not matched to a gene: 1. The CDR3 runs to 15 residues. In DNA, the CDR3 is TGTGCCAGCAGCCAAGGACTAGCGGGAACCTACGAGCAGTACTTC. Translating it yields CASSQGLAGTYEQYF.

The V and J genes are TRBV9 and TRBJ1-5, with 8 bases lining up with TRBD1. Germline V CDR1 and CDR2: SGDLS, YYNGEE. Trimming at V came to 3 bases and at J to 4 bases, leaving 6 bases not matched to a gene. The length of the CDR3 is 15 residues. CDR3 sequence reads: CASSGDRGPNQPQHF. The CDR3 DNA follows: TGTGCCAGCAGCGGAGACAGGGGACCGAATCAGCCCCAGCATTTT. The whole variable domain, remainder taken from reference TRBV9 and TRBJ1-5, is DSGVTQTPKHLITATGQRVTLRCSPRSGDLSVYWYQQSLDQGLQFLIQYYNGEERAKGNILERFSAQQFPDLHSELNLSSLELGDSALYFCASSGDRGPNQPQHFGDGTRLSIL.

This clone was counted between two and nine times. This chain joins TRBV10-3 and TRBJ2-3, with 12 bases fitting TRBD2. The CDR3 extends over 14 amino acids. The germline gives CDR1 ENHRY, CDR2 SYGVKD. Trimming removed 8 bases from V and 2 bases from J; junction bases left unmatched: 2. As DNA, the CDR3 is TGTGCCATCCGACTAGCGGGGGACACAGATACGCAGTATTTT. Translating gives CAIRLAGDTDTQYF.

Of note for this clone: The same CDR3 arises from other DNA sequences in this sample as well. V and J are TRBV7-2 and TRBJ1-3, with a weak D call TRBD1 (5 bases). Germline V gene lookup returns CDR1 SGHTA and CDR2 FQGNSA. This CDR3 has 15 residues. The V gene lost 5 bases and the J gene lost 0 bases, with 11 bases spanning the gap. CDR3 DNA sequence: TGTGCCAGCAGCCCGCGACAGAGCTCTGGAAACACCATATATTTT. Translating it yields CASSPRQSSGNTIYF.

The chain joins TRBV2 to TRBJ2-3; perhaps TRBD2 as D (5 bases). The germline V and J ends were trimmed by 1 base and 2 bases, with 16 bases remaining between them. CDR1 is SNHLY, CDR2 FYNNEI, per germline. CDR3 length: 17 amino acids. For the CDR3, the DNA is TGTGCCAGCAGTGAAGGGGCAGGAGGCGTTTCCACAGATACGCAGTATTTT. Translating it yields CASSEGAGGVSTDTQYF.

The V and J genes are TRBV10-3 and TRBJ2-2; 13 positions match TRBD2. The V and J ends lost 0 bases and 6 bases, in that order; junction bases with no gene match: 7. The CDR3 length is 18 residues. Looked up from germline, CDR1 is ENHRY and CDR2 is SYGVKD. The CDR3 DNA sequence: TGTGCCATCAGTGAGTCAAGGGGACTAGCGGGATCGGCCGGGGAGCTGTTTTTT. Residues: CAISESRGLAGSAGELFF.

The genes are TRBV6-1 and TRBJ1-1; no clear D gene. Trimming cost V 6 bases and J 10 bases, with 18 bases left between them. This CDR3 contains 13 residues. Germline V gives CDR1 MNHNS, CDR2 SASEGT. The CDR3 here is CASRVGVTSGAFF. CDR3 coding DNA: TGTGCCAGCAGAGTGGGAGTCACTTCGGGAGCTTTCTTT.

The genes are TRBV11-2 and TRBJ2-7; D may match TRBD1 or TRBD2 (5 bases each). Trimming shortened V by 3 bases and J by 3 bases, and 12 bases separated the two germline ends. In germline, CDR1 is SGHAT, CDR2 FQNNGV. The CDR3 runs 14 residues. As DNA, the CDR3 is TGTGCCAGCAGCTTGGGACGGGAAAACTACGAGCAGTACTTC. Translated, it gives CASSLGRENYEQYF.

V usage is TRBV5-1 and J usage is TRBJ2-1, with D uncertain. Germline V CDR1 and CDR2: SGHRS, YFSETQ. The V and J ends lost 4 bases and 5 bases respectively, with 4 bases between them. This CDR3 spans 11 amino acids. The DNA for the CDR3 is TGCGCCAGCAGCGAAAACAATGAGCAGTTCTTC. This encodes CASSENNEQFF. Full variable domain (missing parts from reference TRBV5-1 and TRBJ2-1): KAGVTQTPRYLIKTRGQQVTLSCSPISGHRSVSWYQQTPGQGLQFLFEYFSETQRNKGNFPGRFSGRQFSNSRSEMNVSTLELGDSALYLCASSENNEQFFGPGTRLTVL.